The next 21 T cell receptor beta chains were all read from a single sample in a study of T cell repertoires in cytomegalovirus infection. TCRdb reanalysed the reads using MiXCR and keeps one entry per CDR3 protein. The repertoire holds 740,000 or so distinct CDR3 sequences, with 35% as singletons. Sample: PBMCs. All receptors come from a human donor in good health (CMV status not recorded). Some clones in this sample may be carry-over from other donors' samples.

The chain links TRBV2 to TRBJ2-5; D unclear. V was cut by 4 bases and J by 0 bases, with 6 bases left in between. CDR1 SNHLY and CDR2 FYNNEI come from the germline V gene. The CDR3 has 13 amino acids. The CDR3 DNA follows: TGTGCCAGCAGTGGCTATAACCAAGAGACCCAGTACTTC. Its protein is CASSGYNQETQYF.

The genes are TRBV7-8 and TRBJ2-7, with TRBD1 matching over 7 bases. Germline CDR1 reads SGHVS; CDR2 reads FQNEAQ. V lost 5 bases, J lost 3 bases, and 7 bases stayed unmatched. This CDR3 region has 14 residues. The chain's CDR3 is CASSPMTGHYEQYF. The CDR3 DNA follows: TGTGCCAGCAGCCCGATGACAGGGCACTACGAGCAGTACTTC. The variable domain in full, completed from reference TRBV7-8 and TRBJ2-7, reads GAGVSQSPRYKVAKRGQDVALRCDPISGHVSLFWYQQALGQGPEFLTYFQNEAQLDKSGLPSDRFFAERPEGSVSTLKIQRTQQEDSAVYLCASSPMTGHYEQYFGPGTRLTVT.

This clonotype was seen a few times. The J gene is TRBJ1-5, the V gene TRBV7-9; D is undetermined. The CDR3 has 15 residues. Germline CDR1 reads SEHNR; CDR2 reads FQNEAQ (reference sequence). V gave up 3 bases and J gave up 4 bases, with 13 bases separating them. CDR3 region: CASSFTGSDNQPQHF. CDR3 nucleotides: TGTGCCAGCAGCTTCACGGGCTCGGATAATCAGCCCCAGCATTTT.

This rearrangement joins TRBV7-9 to TRBJ1-1, with D maybe TRBD1 (5 bases). This CDR3 is 11 amino acids long. V dropped 5 bases and J dropped 14 bases, with 15 bases sitting between them. Germline V gene sequence: CDR1 SEHNR, CDR2 FQNEAQ (reference sequence). CDR3 DNA sequence: TGTGCCAGCAGCCCGGGGCAGGAGGTCTTCTTT. Residues: CASSPGQEVFF.

This clonotype was counted only a few times. V is TRBV7-2 and J is TRBJ2-7, with D possibly being TRBD1 (5 bases). CDR1 is SGHTA and CDR2 is FQGNSA in the germline V gene. V dropped 4 bases and J dropped 2 bases, with 18 bases sitting between them. The length of the CDR3 is 16 residues. CDR3 coding DNA: TGTGCCAGCAGCTCAACTGGTTGGCCAGGGACCTACGAGCAGTACTTC. Protein sequence: CASSSTGWPGTYEQYF.

The rearrangement links TRBV7-2 to TRBJ2-2; D is possibly TRBD1 or TRBD2 (5 bases each). The CDR3 has 13 amino acids. V gave up 6 bases and J gave up 4 bases, with 9 bases separating them. Per germline, CDR1 SGHTA and CDR2 FQGNSA. CDR3 in amino acids: CASRRGSTGELFF. In DNA form, the CDR3 reads TGTGCCAGCAGGAGGGGTAGCACCGGGGAGCTGTTTTTT.

This clonotype was detected once. Sequence at one end of the junction differs from germline and may be a read error. The rearrangement uses TRBV7-9 and TRBJ1-4, with TRBD1 as a possible D gene (5 bases). Germline CDR1 and CDR2: SEHNR and FQNEAQ (reference sequence). The CDR3 is 9 residues long. The CDR3 here is CASSCGTIF. The DNA for the CDR3 is TGTGCCAGCAGCTGCGGGACGATTTTT.

The V call is TRBV12-3 or TRBV12-4, the J call TRBJ1-6; TRBD1 might be the D (6 bases). Trimming removed 6 bases from V and 6 bases from J, with 18 bases in between. The CDR3 spans 16 residues. This CDR3 reads CASRPARTVANSPLHF. In DNA, the CDR3 is TGTGCCAGCAGGCCGGCGAGGACAGTTGCTAATTCACCCCTCCACTTT.

This clonotype was detected many times. The genes are TRBV19 and TRBJ1-1; 9 positions match TRBD1. The CDR3 extends over 15 amino acids. Losses at the gene ends were 5 bases for V and 4 bases for J; bases not matched to a gene: 8. Germline CDR1 is LNHDA and CDR2 is SQIVND (reference sequence). CDR3 nucleotides: TGTGCCAGTAGTCGGGACAGGGATGTGAGCACTGAAGCTTTCTTT. This encodes CASSRDRDVSTEAFF.

In the case of this clonotype: A much larger clone lies one base from this, so it may be a read error. The conserved final phenylalanine or tryptophan is absent from the CDR3, which likely points to a read error. V gene TRBV7-2 combines with J gene TRBJ2-1; 7 nucleotides align to TRBD2. After removal of 4 bases from V and 6 bases from J, the junction contained 18 bases not matched to a gene. Germline assignment: CDR1 SGHTA and CDR2 FQGNSA. This CDR3 is built from 18 residues. The CDR3 DNA reads as TGTGCCAGCAGCTCCCTGGGGGGAGGGAAAATCCGCCCCAATGAGCAGTTCTTA. Translated: CASSSLGGGKIRPNEQFL.

The chain combines TRBV7-9 with TRBJ1-1; tentatively, D is TRBD1 (5 bases). Germline CDR1 SEHNR, CDR2 FQNEAQ (reference sequence). Trimming took 5 bases from V and 4 from J, leaving 14 bases between them. The CDR3 is 14 residues long. The CDR3, as DNA: TGTGCCAGCAGCCAAGTTTCGGGGGGCACTGAAGCTTTCTTT. It specifies CASSQVSGGTEAFF.

This clonotype was counted between two and nine times. The chain recombines TRBV3-1 with TRBJ2-1; TRBD1 aligns across 9 bases. CDR3 size: 16 residues. V dropped 0 bases and J dropped 6; count of bases not matched to a gene: 6. Germline-derived CDR1 and CDR2 are LGHDT and YNNKEL (reference sequence). The CDR3 DNA reads as TGTGCCAGCAGCCAAGATGTGGGACAGGGAACCAATGAGCAGTTCTTC. Translating gives CASSQDVGQGTNEQFF.

This clonotype was seen only a few times. This sequence joins TRBV20-1 and TRBJ2-6; the match to TRBD2 covers 7 bases. Germline V gene data show CDR1 as DFQATT and CDR2 as SNEGSKA (reference sequence). V lost 6 bases to trimming and J lost 0 bases; unmatched junction nucleotides: 5. This CDR3 has 15 amino acids. The DNA of the CDR3 is TGCAGTGCCGGGAGGAGGCACTCTGGGGCCAACGTCCTGACTTTC. Translating gives CSAGRRHSGANVLTF.

This clonotype was recorded a few times. The chain is built from TRBV28 and TRBJ1-3; D ambiguous. Trimming pared 3 bases from V and 0 bases from J, leaving 6 bases between. Germline loops: CDR1 MDHEN, CDR2 SYDVKM. The length of the CDR3 is 14 residues. CDR3 loop: CASSFSASGNTIYF. DNA of the CDR3: TGTGCCAGCAGTTTTAGCGCCTCTGGAAACACCATATATTTT.

A remark on this clonotype: One base away lies a much larger clone, so this may be a sequencing read error. Given the absence of the conserved phenylalanine or tryptophan at the CDR3 end, a read error is likely. V usage is TRBV7-3 and J usage is TRBJ1-3; 7 bases align to TRBD1. J was trimmed by 7 bases and V by 10 bases; bases with no gene match: 13. Germline values: CDR1 SGHTA, CDR2 FQGTGA. The CDR3 extends over 14 amino acids. The CDR3, as DNA: TGTGCCAACCAACCAACAGGGGATAAGAACACCATATATTTG. This gives the protein CANQPTGDKNTIYL.

V and J are TRBV19 and TRBJ2-1, with D perhaps TRBD1 (6 bases). Germline V gene data show CDR1 as LNHDA and CDR2 as SQIVND (reference sequence). The V and J ends lost 7 bases and 6 bases respectively, with 16 bases between them. This CDR3 comprises 14 residues. For the CDR3, the DNA is TGTGCCAGTACCGGTGGCCAGGGGATCAATGAGCAGTTCTTC. Translation: CASTGGQGINEQFF.

This clonotype was found a few times. The rearrangement links TRBV24-1 to TRBJ1-2; D perhaps matches TRBD1 (5 bases). Germline CDR1 KGHDR, CDR2 SFDVKD. Trimming pared 4 bases from V and 6 bases from J, leaving 14 bases between. The CDR3 spans 14 residues. CDR3 DNA sequence: TGTGCCACCAGTGACACGGGACGGCTTCATGGCTACACCTTC. This codes for CATSDTGRLHGYTF.

This chain joins TRBV7-4 and TRBJ2-7; the match to TRBD2 covers 7 bases. The ends lost 0 bases at V and 5 bases at J; junction bases unmatched: 7. The CDR3 covers 15 residues. Germline V gene lookup returns CDR1 SGHVT and CDR2 SQSDAQ. This CDR3 is CASSLAGGRVHEQYF. The CDR3 DNA reads as TGTGCCAGCAGCTTAGCTGGCGGGAGAGTACACGAGCAGTACTTC.

V gene TRBV12-5 combines with J gene TRBJ2-1, with a weak D call TRBD2 (5 bases). In germline, CDR1 is LGHNT, CDR2 FRNRAP. The CDR3 contains 14 residues. V lost 1 base, J lost 10 bases, and 14 bases lay in between. CDR3 bases: TGTGCTAGTGGTTTGGACCCCGGCGGGCGGGAGCAGTTCTTC. Amino acid sequence: CASGLDPGGREQFF.

The rearrangement uses TRBV28 and TRBJ1-2; D ambiguous. CDR3 size: 11 residues. Germline values: CDR1 MDHEN, CDR2 SYDVKM. V was clipped by 5 bases and J by 7 bases, with 8 bases between them. The CDR3 DNA reads as TGTGCCAGCAGTCCCCGGAGTGGCTACACCTTC. It translates to CASSPRSGYTF.

This clonotype was detected a few times. This chain links TRBV28 with TRBJ2-7; 10 positions agree with TRBD1. Germline V gene lookup returns CDR1 MDHEN and CDR2 SYDVKM. J lost 5 bases, V lost 7 bases, and 11 bases had no gene match. The CDR3 has 15 residues. This chain's CDR3 is CASNTFRDRGDEQYF. CDR3 nucleotide sequence: TGTGCCAGCAACACATTCCGGGACAGGGGCGACGAGCAGTACTTC.